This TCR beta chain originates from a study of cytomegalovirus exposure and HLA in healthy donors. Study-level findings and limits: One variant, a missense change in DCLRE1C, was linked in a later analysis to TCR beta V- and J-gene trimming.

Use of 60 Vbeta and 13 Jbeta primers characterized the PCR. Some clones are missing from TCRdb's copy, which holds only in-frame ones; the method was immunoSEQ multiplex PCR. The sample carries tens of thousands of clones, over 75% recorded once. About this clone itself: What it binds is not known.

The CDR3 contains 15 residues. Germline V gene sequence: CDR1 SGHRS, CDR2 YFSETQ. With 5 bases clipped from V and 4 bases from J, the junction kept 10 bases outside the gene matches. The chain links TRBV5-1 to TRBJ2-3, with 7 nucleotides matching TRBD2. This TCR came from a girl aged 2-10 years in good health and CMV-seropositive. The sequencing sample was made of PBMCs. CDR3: CASRASGISADTQYF. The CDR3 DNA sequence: TGCGCCAGCAGGGCCAGCGGGATTAGTGCAGATACGCAGTATTTT.